The T cell receptor beta chain described here comes from a study of OX40 agonist ivuxolimab in advanced cancers. On the study more broadly: Earlier anti-PD-1, anti-PD-L1 or anti-CTLA-4 therapy was permitted; 35% to 50% had received some. Study results and caveats: Partial responders dosed at 0.1-3.0 mg/kg displayed clonal expansion ranking among the lowest.

Remarks on this clone: Its antigen is not known.

Libraries were prepared by immunoSEQ multiplex PCR; TCRdb keeps only in-frame clonotypes and omits some of them. The data show fewer than 50,000 clones, with over 75% seen just once and 15% to 20% held by the top ten. The receptor's source is an adult with an advanced solid tumor such as melanoma, head and neck, liver or kidney cancer. This specimen consisted of CD4+ or CD8+ T cells sorted from blood, obtained in a trial of the OX40 agonist ivuxolimab.

CDR3 bases: TGTGCCAGCAGCGAAGGGACAGGGCGAATCGAGACCCAGTACTTC. Its translation: CASSEGTGRIETQYF. The chain uses TRBV9 and TRBJ2-5, with 9 bases lining up with TRBD1. Per the germline V gene, CDR1 is SGDLS and CDR2 is YYNGEE. V lost 3 bases, J lost 5 bases, and 8 bases stayed unmatched. This CDR3 comprises 15 residues.